The sequence of this T cell receptor (beta chain) was determined in a study of T cell repertoires in cytomegalovirus infection. Study-level background: Newly reported HLA-C-restricted and thoroughly characterized HLA-B-restricted CMV epitopes were employed. Indicated by public TCR beta signatures were CMV infection and matching HLA type.

TCRdb processed the reads anew with MiXCR; each CDR3 protein has one entry. The sample has hundreds of thousands of distinct CDR3 sequences, roughly 33% seen once. The J segment lost 5 bases and the V segment lost 0 bases, leaving 8 bases of the junction unmatched. The CDR3 is made up of 17 amino acids. Germline V gene lookup returns CDR1 MNHEY and CDR2 SVGAGI. Study findings and constraints: Clonotypes of TCR beta that were HLA-C-restricted and CMV-specific dominated the ex vivo response.

In the case of this clonotype: Its antigen is undetermined.

The specimen was cultured PBMCs, collected from culture after CMV antigen stimulation. The rearrangement uses TRBV6-5 and TRBJ2-1, with 9 bases that match TRBD2. The sequence was collected from a human donor in good health (CMV status not recorded). Some clones in this sample may be carry-over from other donors' samples. CDR3 amino acids: CASSYSGLAQFDNEQFF. CDR3 bases: TGTGCCAGCAGTTACTCGGGACTAGCCCAATTTGACAATGAGCAGTTCTTC.